This is a list of T cell receptor beta chains from one sample in a study of prognosis after radiotherapy for stage I lung cancer. TCRdb re-called the multiplex PCR reads with MiXCR, one entry per CDR3 protein. The repertoire consists of 22,000 or so distinct CDR3 sequences, with around 46% occurring once and the leading ten covering approximately 33%. Source: PBMCs, taken before or after stereotactic body radiation therapy (not recorded which). Source of these receptors: a donor aged 50 or older with non-small cell lung cancer. Both conserved end residues are part of each CDR3. Fields, in order: V gene, clone size, CDR3 length, J gene, D gene, CDR3 protein, CDR3 DNA. D genes are given only for firm matches. For some rows the clone size is stated as once, few or many, or as a class when expanded; others skip it.

v_gene: TRBV14
abundance: many
len: 17
j_gene: TRBJ2-3
d_gene: TRBD2
CDR3aa: CASSPSWRGGVADTQYF
CDR3nt: TGTGCCAGCAGCCCGTCGTGGCGGGGGGGCGTTGCAGATACGCAGTATTTT

v_gene: TRBV7-2
abundance: many
len: 14
j_gene: TRBJ2-1
d_gene: NA
CDR3aa: CASSLPTGPNEQFF
CDR3nt: TGTGCCAGCAGCTTACCTACAGGGCCCAATGAGCAGTTCTTC

v_gene: TRBV7-3
abundance: NA
len: 15
j_gene: TRBJ2-5
d_gene: NA
CDR3aa: CASSSGLIQAETQYF
CDR3nt: TGTGCCAGCAGCTCGGGACTCATCCAGGCAGAGACCCAGTACTTC

v_gene: TRBV2
abundance: NA
len: 18
j_gene: TRBJ1-6
d_gene: NA
CDR3aa: CASSGTGGAVWSGSPLHF
CDR3nt: TGTGCCAGCAGTGGCACCGGAGGGGCCGTTTGGTCGGGCTCACCCCTCCACTTT

v_gene: TRBV19
abundance: many
len: 13
j_gene: TRBJ1-6
d_gene: NA
CDR3aa: CASSDSLHFPLHF
CDR3nt: TGTGCCAGTAGTGACAGTCTTCATTTCCCCCTCCACTTT

v_gene: TRBV28
abundance: once
len: 12
j_gene: TRBJ1-2
d_gene: NA
CDR3aa: CASSSISKGYTF
CDR3nt: TGTGCCAGCAGCTCAATCTCTAAGGGCTACACCTTC

v_gene: TRBV6-5
abundance: NA
len: 17
j_gene: TRBJ2-3
d_gene: NA
CDR3aa: CASSYYGGAKLKDTQYF
CDR3nt: TGTGCCAGCAGTTATTATGGAGGGGCGAAACTCAAAGATACGCAGTATTTT

v_gene: TRBV20-1
abundance: NA
len: 13
j_gene: TRBJ2-3
d_gene: TRBD2
CDR3aa: CSARGSGADTQYF
CDR3nt: TGCAGTGCCAGGGGTAGCGGGGCAGATACGCAGTATTTT

v_gene: TRBV24-1
abundance: NA
len: 13
j_gene: TRBJ1-1
d_gene: NA
CDR3aa: CATSETADTEAFF
CDR3nt: TGTGCCACCAGTGAGACGGCTGACACTGAAGCTTTCTTT

v_gene: TRBV6-5
abundance: medium-sized
len: 16
j_gene: TRBJ1-6
d_gene: NA
CDR3aa: CASSRDPLRGNSPLHF
CDR3nt: TGTGCCAGCAGCCGGGACCCTCTGAGGGGTAATTCACCCCTCCACTTT

v_gene: TRBV7-2
abundance: NA
len: 18
j_gene: TRBJ1-2
d_gene: NA
CDR3aa: CASSQGTLAGGYLDGYTF
CDR3nt: TGTGCCAGCAGCCAGGGGACTCTAGCGGGGGGTTACTTGGATGGCTACACCTTC

v_gene: TRBV7-2
abundance: many
len: 16
j_gene: TRBJ1-5
d_gene: NA
CDR3aa: CASSPNGGGSNQPQHF
CDR3nt: TGTGCCAGCAGCCCCAACGGGGGTGGAAGCAATCAGCCCCAGCATTTT

v_gene: TRBV7-9
abundance: NA
len: 17
j_gene: TRBJ2-1
d_gene: NA
CDR3aa: CASSSTSGVSSYNEQFF
CDR3nt: TGTGCCAGCAGCTCGACCTCCGGGGTCTCTTCCTACAATGAGCAGTTCTTC

v_gene: TRBV6-1
abundance: NA
len: 13
j_gene: TRBJ1-5
d_gene: NA
CDR3aa: CASSIGSNQPQHF
CDR3nt: TGTGCCAGCAGTATTGGGAGCAACCAGCCCCAGCATTTT

v_gene: TRBV19
abundance: many
len: 13
j_gene: TRBJ1-1
d_gene: NA
CDR3aa: CASSTQVATEAFF
CDR3nt: TGTGCCAGTAGTACGCAGGTTGCCACTGAAGCTTTCTTT

v_gene: TRBV7-9
abundance: NA
len: 16
j_gene: TRBJ2-6
d_gene: NA
CDR3aa: CASSLRVYSVANVLTF
CDR3nt: TGTGCCAGCAGCTTACGAGTCTACTCTGTGGCCAACGTCCTGACTTTC

v_gene: TRBV20-1
abundance: many
len: 15
j_gene: TRBJ2-7
d_gene: NA
CDR3aa: CSASDRSASSYEQYF
CDR3nt: TGCAGTGCTAGTGATCGGTCAGCGAGCTCCTACGAGCAGTACTTC

v_gene: TRBV6-1
abundance: NA
len: 14
j_gene: TRBJ2-2
d_gene: TRBD1
CDR3aa: CASSVGTDTGELFF
CDR3nt: TGTGCCAGCAGTGTTGGGACAGACACCGGGGAGCTGTTTTTT

v_gene: TRBV7-9
abundance: NA
len: 14
j_gene: TRBJ2-2
d_gene: NA
CDR3aa: CASSLGDFPGELFF
CDR3nt: TGTGCCAGCAGCCTCGGGGATTTTCCCGGGGAGCTGTTTTTT

v_gene: TRBV27
abundance: NA
len: 13
j_gene: TRBJ1-6
d_gene: NA
CDR3aa: CASSLPTASPLHF
CDR3nt: TGTGCCAGCAGTTTGCCCACAGCTTCACCCCTCCACTTT

v_gene: TRBV12-5
abundance: many
len: 16
j_gene: TRBJ1-2
d_gene: NA
CDR3aa: CASGLVASRANYGYTF
CDR3nt: TGTGCTAGTGGTTTGGTCGCGTCCAGGGCTAACTATGGCTACACCTTC

v_gene: TRBV4-1
abundance: many
len: 14
j_gene: TRBJ2-7
d_gene: NA
CDR3aa: CASSQGRSSYEQYF
CDR3nt: TGCGCCAGCAGCCAGGGGCGGAGCTCCTACGAGCAGTACTTC